These 11 T cell receptor beta chains were all obtained from the same sample, sequenced in a study of early T cells in non-severe SARS-CoV-2 infection. TCRdb processed the 5' RACE reads anew with MiXCR; each CDR3 protein has one entry. The table records 100,000 to 130,000 distinct CDR3 sequences, 9.5% to 13% of them present only once. What was sequenced was whole blood. The receptors derive from an adult who was a healthcare worker with PCR-confirmed SARS-CoV-2 infection or an uninfected control (not recorded which).

This clonotype was observed at least ten times. The chain links TRBV18 to TRBJ2-1; 8 bases align to TRBD2. The CDR3 is 16 residues long. The germline CDR1 and CDR2 sequences are KGHSH and LQKENI. The ends lost 3 bases at V and 4 bases at J; junction bases unmatched: 8. CDR3 residues: CASSPGPGGPYNEQFF. For the CDR3, the DNA is TGTGCCAGCTCACCCGGGCCGGGAGGGCCTTACAATGAGCAGTTCTTC.

This clonotype was detected many times. The rearrangement uses TRBV20-1 and TRBJ2-3; D is ambiguous. Trimming left V 1 base short and J 4 bases short, with 15 bases between. The CDR3 totals 15 residues. The V gene's germline CDR1 is DFQATT and CDR2 SNEGSKA (reference sequence). The CDR3 nucleotides are TGCAGTGCTAGAGCCGAGCTTATAGGCCCAGATACGCAGTATTTT. Translated, it gives CSARAELIGPDTQYF.

The chain couples TRBV7-9 to TRBJ1-4; D not resolved. The CDR3 loop spans 15 amino acids. In germline, CDR1 is SEHNR, CDR2 FQNEAQ (reference sequence). Trimming cost V 5 bases and J 7 bases, with 17 bases left between them. The CDR3 loop reads CASSPSLGSGEKLFF. The CDR3 DNA reads as TGTGCCAGCAGCCCCTCTCTGGGGTCGGGTGAAAAACTGTTTTTT.

The V call is TRBV20-1, the J call TRBJ2-3, with TRBD2 identical over 7 bases. The CDR3 contains 14 residues. Looked up from germline, CDR1 is DFQATT and CDR2 is SNEGSKA (reference sequence). The J segment lost 0 bases and the V segment lost 1 base, leaving 1 base of the junction unmatched. The CDR3 DNA is TGCAGTGCTAGAGGGGAGGGCAGCACAGATACGCAGTATTTT. This gives the protein CSARGEGSTDTQYF.

This clonotype was seen many times. V usage is TRBV7-3 and J usage is TRBJ2-1, with a weak D call TRBD2 (6 bases). Germline V gene lookup returns CDR1 SGHTA and CDR2 FQGTGA. Trimming took off 5 bases at V and 4 bases at J, with 9 bases between the two ends. This CDR3 has 13 residues. This chain's CDR3 is CASSKGLYNEQFF. The CDR3 bases are TGTGCCAGCAGCAAGGGACTTTACAATGAGCAGTTCTTC.

The chain carries TRBV2 and TRBJ2-5; D uncertain. From germline, CDR1 is SNHLY and CDR2 FYNNEI. V lost 4 bases, J lost 1 base, and 7 bases lay in between. This CDR3 is 13 amino acids long. This chain's CDR3 is CASSGTIQETQYF. The CDR3 DNA is TGTGCCAGCAGTGGGACGATCCAAGAGACCCAGTACTTC.

In its sample, this clonotype was seen many times. The chain recombines TRBV18 with TRBJ1-1, with 7 bases lining up with TRBD1. This CDR3 has 14 residues. The J segment lost 11 bases and the V segment lost 4 bases, leaving 13 bases of the junction unmatched. Germline V gene data show CDR1 as KGHSH and CDR2 as LQKENI. DNA of the CDR3: TGTGCCAGCTCACAGCCCGGGACAGAGTATGAGGCTTTCTTT. It translates to CASSQPGTEYEAFF.

This clonotype was seen many times. This sequence joins TRBV7-6 and TRBJ1-2; the D gene is possibly TRBD1 (5 bases). From germline, CDR1 is SGHVS and CDR2 FNYEAQ. The V end was cut by 0 bases, the J end by 6 bases, with 20 bases between. This CDR3 region has 17 residues. The CDR3 is CASSLAVARGGVDGYTF. CDR3 coding DNA: TGTGCCAGCAGCTTAGCGGTGGCTCGCGGGGGAGTAGATGGCTACACCTTC.

Here the CDR3 DNA reads TGTGCCAGCAGCTTTCCGAGGCAGGGGGCTGATGCGGCTGAAGCTTTCTTT. Translated, it gives CASSFPRQGADAAEAFF. The V and J genes are TRBV11-2 and TRBJ1-1, with 8 bases matching TRBD1. Per germline, CDR1 SGHAT and CDR2 FQNNGV. CDR3 size: 17 residues. V gave up 3 bases and J gave up 6 bases; unmatched junction bases: 15.

This clonotype occurred a few times. This chain joins TRBV29-1 and TRBJ2-1; tentatively, D is TRBD2 (6 bases). V was clipped by 8 bases and J by 3 bases, with 14 bases between them. Germline assignment: CDR1 SQVTM and CDR2 ANQGSEA. The CDR3 length is 13 residues. This chain's CDR3 is CSSRGGGYNEQFF. The CDR3 DNA follows: TGCAGCTCTCGGGGAGGAGGCTACAATGAGCAGTTCTTC.

This clonotype was detected only a few times. This chain uses TRBV21-1 with TRBJ2-4; TRBD1, the table's D call, lacks a check against the DNA. TRBV21-1 is flagged as a pseudogene. The CDR3 consists of 21 residues. The CDR3 bases are TGTGCCAGCAGCCCGAGGAACGAAATGGTCGGGAAAAGACTAGCCAAAAACATTCAGTACTTC. Its translation is CASSPRNEMVGKRLAKNIQYF.